Below are 9 T cell receptor beta chains sequenced from a single sample in a study of CDR3 diversity in severe acne. One entry per CDR3 protein results from TCRdb running MiXCR on the PCR reads. Of some 84,000 distinct CDR3 sequences in the sample, 45% to 55% were seen once. Source material: blood. The receptors stem from a male donor in good health, serving as a control.

The chain recombines TRBV24-1 with TRBJ1-2; D not certain. The CDR3 covers 16 residues. Per germline, CDR1 KGHDR and CDR2 SFDVKD. The germline V and J ends were trimmed by 4 bases and 2 bases, with 16 bases remaining between them. The CDR3 sequence is CATSDPALTTNYGYTF. The CDR3, as DNA: TGTGCCACCAGTGACCCGGCCCTGACGACCAACTATGGCTACACCTTC.

Regarding this clonotype: The junction does not match germline at one end; this may be a read error. This chain uses TRBV28 with TRBJ1-4; 8 bases align to TRBD1. Germline lookup yields CDR1 MDHEN and CDR2 SYDVKM. The CDR3 has 15 residues. The CDR3 loop is CASNTPTGGNERLFF. CDR3 in DNA: TGTGCCAGCAACACTCCTACAGGGGGTAATGAAAGACTGTTTTTT.

This clonotype turned up a few times. This chain uses TRBV2 with TRBJ2-5; D is uncertain. CDR3 length: 12 residues. The germline CDR1 and CDR2 sequences are SNHLY and FYNNEI. Trimming took 4 bases from V and 3 from J, leaving 6 bases between them. This chain's CDR3 is CASSVQEETQYF. In DNA form, the CDR3 reads TGTGCCAGCAGTGTGCAGGAAGAGACCCAGTACTTC.

The CDR3 region has the DNA TGTGCCAGCAGAGGCGGCACTGAAGCTTTCTTT. It yields the protein CASRGGTEAFF. This chain connects TRBV2 to TRBJ1-1, with D unresolved. The CDR3 covers 11 residues. Trimming took off 6 bases at V and 4 bases at J, with 6 bases between the two ends. Germline V gene sequence: CDR1 SNHLY, CDR2 FYNNEI.

In this sample, this clonotype turned up a few times. The chain recombines TRBV7-8 with TRBJ1-3; TRBD1 matches 8 bases. There are 13 residues in the CDR3. V gave up 4 bases and J gave up 8 bases; unmatched junction bases: 4. From germline, CDR1 is SGHVS and CDR2 FQNEAQ. CDR3 in amino acids: CASSSYRGDTIYF. DNA of the CDR3: TGTGCCAGCAGCTCGTACAGGGGGGACACCATATATTTT.

This clonotype has more than one count but fewer than ten. CDR3 sequence reads: CASSRDRTRGNYGYTF. CDR3 nucleotides: TGTGCCAGCAGCCGAGACAGGACCCGCGGGAACTATGGCTACACCTTC. The chain links TRBV5-6 to TRBJ1-2, with D possibly matching TRBD1 (6 bases). Germline CDR1 and CDR2: SGHDT and YYEEEE. Between the trimmed V and J ends, which lost 4 bases and 2 bases, there was a span of 18 bases. The CDR3 contains 16 residues.

The chain is built from TRBV6-4 and TRBJ2-6, with D perhaps TRBD1 (5 bases). V was pared by 7 bases and J by 7 bases, with 14 bases between. Germline CDR1 and CDR2: MRHNA and SNTAGT. The CDR3 is 14 amino acids. Here the CDR3 DNA reads TGTGCCAGCATTAAGGGGATTGGAGCCAACGTCCTGACTTTC. This codes for CASIKGIGANVLTF.

The chain recombines TRBV11-2 with TRBJ1-2; 9 nucleotides line up with TRBD1. V shed 8 bases, J shed 5 bases, and the junction held 12 bases outside the gene matches. CDR3 length: 15 residues. Looked up from germline, CDR1 is SGHAT and CDR2 is FQNNGV. This chain's CDR3 is CASRRTGGAEYGYTF. The CDR3 coding sequence is TGTGCCAGCCGGCGTACAGGGGGCGCAGAATATGGCTACACCTTC.

Notes on this clonotype: The conserved final phenylalanine or tryptophan is absent from the CDR3, which likely points to a read error. The limits of the CDR3 on the DNA are not certain, so only TCRdb's listed CDR3 is given. V usage is TRBV12-3 or TRBV12-4 and J usage is TRBJ1-6; TRBD1 is the table's D call, not checked against the DNA. The CDR3 adds up to 16 amino acids, both ends counted. CDR3 sequence reads: CASSGTGDNYGYTFGS.